The sequence of this T cell receptor beta chain was determined in a study of T-cell reconstitution after alpha-beta-depleted transplantation in children. Unique molecular identifiers were used in preparing the TCRbeta library. TCRdb re-called the PCR reads with MiXCR, one entry per CDR3 protein. The table shows some 200,000 distinct CDR3 sequences, with 6.3% occurring only once. Germline CDR1 and CDR2: LGHNA and YNFKEQ. The CDR3 sequence is 17 residues long. Trimming removed 2 bases from V and 4 bases from J, with 19 bases in between. This clonotype was seen many times. The antigen is not known. Study observations and caveats: Elevated TCRbeta diversity at day 60 was traced, in some patients, to surviving recipient T cells and thymic progenitors. Several hundred expanded graft clones reportedly gave rise to the alpha-beta T cells present about two months after transplant. T-cell counts and diversity at one year following transplant were attributed mainly to newly produced T cells.

The origin of this receptor is a girl less than two years old with combined immunodeficiency, due to receive a stem cell transplant. This sequence joins TRBV4-2 and TRBJ2-3; a possible D gene is TRBD1 (5 bases). The sequenced sample was PBMCs, obtained before TCRalphabeta/CD19-depleted stem cell transplant. Written as DNA, the CDR3 is TGTGCCAGCAGCCAACGTTTGATATCTTGGGGCGCAGATACGCAGTATTTT. Translated, it gives CASSQRLISWGADTQYF.